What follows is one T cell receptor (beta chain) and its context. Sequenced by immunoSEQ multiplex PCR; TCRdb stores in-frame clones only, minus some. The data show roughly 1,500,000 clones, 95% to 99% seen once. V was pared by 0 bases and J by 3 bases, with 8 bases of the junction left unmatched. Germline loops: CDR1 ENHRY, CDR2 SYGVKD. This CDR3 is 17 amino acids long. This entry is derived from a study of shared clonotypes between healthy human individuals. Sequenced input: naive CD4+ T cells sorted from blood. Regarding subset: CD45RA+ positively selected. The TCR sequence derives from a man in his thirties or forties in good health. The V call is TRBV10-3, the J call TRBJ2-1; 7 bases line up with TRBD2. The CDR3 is CAISESGGASGYNEQFF. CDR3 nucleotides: TGTGCCATCAGTGAGTCAGGTGGGGCTAGCGGCTACAATGAGCAGTTCTTC.